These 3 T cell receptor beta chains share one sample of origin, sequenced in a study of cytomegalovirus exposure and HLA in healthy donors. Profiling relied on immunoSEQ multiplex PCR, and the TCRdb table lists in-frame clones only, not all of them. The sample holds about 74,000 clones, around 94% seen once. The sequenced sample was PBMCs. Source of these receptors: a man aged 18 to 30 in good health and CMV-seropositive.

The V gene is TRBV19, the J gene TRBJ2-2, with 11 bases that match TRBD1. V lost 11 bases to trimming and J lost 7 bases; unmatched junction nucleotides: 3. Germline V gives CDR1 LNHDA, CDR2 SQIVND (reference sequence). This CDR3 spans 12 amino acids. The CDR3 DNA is TGTGCCGGACAGGGGGCGGGCGGGGAGCTGTTTTTT. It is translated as CAGQGAGGELFF. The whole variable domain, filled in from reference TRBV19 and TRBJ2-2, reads DGGITQSPKYLFRKEGQNVTLSCEQNLNHDAMYWYRQDPGQGLRLIYYSQIVNDFQKGDIAEGYSVSREKKESFPLTVTSAQKNPTAFYLCAGQGAGGELFFGEGSRLTVL.

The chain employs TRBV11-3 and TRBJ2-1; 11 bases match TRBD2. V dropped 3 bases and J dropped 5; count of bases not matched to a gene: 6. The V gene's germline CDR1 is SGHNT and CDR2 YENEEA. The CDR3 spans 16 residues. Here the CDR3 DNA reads TGTGCCAGCAGCTTCCAGACTAGCGGGACAAACAATGAGCAGTTCTTC. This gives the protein CASSFQTSGTNNEQFF.

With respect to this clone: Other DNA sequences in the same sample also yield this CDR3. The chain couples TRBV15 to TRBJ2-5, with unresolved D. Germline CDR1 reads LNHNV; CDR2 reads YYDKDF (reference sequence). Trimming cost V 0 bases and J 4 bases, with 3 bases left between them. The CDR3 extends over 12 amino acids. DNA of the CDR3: TGTGCCACCAGCAGAGATCGAGAGACCCAGTACTTC. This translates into CATSRDRETQYF.